The 32 T cell receptor beta chains given below trace back to one sample, sequenced in a study of blood T cell repertoires in COVID-19. Measured with immunoSEQ multiplex PCR; TCRdb has only the in-frame clones, and not every one. Counted here are hundreds of thousands of clones, around 89% occurring once; the ten biggest clones make up approximately 4.5%. The specimen sequenced was PBMCs or T cells enriched from blood (not recorded which). The receptor set was obtained from a woman aged 18 to 35 with acute COVID-19.

This sequence joins TRBV28 and TRBJ1-3, with D perhaps TRBD1 (6 bases). Germline V lookup: CDR1 MDHEN, CDR2 SYDVKM. V was trimmed by 2 bases and J by 4 bases, leaving 9 bases between them. This CDR3 contains 14 residues. CDR3 residues: CASSLGGNGNTIYF. In DNA, the CDR3 is TGTGCCAGCAGTTTAGGGGGCAACGGAAACACCATATATTTT.

The chain couples TRBV29-1 to TRBJ2-3, with TRBD2 matching over 9 bases. This CDR3 has 13 amino acids. V trimming: 5 bases; J trimming: 1 base; junction bases outside the gene matches: 1. CDR1 is SQVTM, CDR2 ANQGSEA, per germline. In DNA form, the CDR3 reads TGCAGCGTTAAGCGGGAGGGCACAGATACGCAGTATTTT. This translates into CSVKREGTDTQYF.

The rearrangement links TRBV12-2 to TRBJ2-1; the table's D call, TRBD2, has no DNA check behind it. TRBV12-2 counts as a pseudogene. The CDR3 is 15 residues long. The CDR3: CASRALRSGRNEQFF. CDR3 nucleotides: TGTGCAAGTCGAGCCCTTAGGAGCGGGAGAAATGAGCAGTTCTTC.

The rearrangement links TRBV5-6 to TRBJ2-7; TRBD1 aligns across 7 bases. V was clipped by 3 bases and J by 7 bases; unmatched bases: 1. Germline loops: CDR1 SGHDT, CDR2 YYEEEE. There are 11 residues in the CDR3. CDR3: CASSSGQEQYF. CDR3 in DNA: TGTGCCAGCAGCTCGGGACAGGAGCAGTACTTC.

The rearrangement links TRBV24-1 to TRBJ2-1; unclear D gene. V lost 5 bases, J lost 8 bases, and 6 bases lay in between. The CDR3 length is 11 residues. The germline V gene encodes CDR1 KGHDR and CDR2 SFDVKD. The CDR3 nucleotides read TGTGCCACCAGTGTCGAGGATGAGCAGTTCTTC. This gives the protein CATSVEDEQFF.

The chain employs TRBV7-9 and TRBJ2-3, with TRBD2 identical over 9 bases. This CDR3 has 15 amino acids. The V gene's germline CDR1 is SEHNR and CDR2 FQNEAQ (reference sequence). V lost 5 bases and J lost 2; bases outside the gene matches: 5. In DNA form, the CDR3 reads TGTGCCAGCAGCCGCCGACTAGCGGTCACAGATACGCAGTATTTT. It codes for CASSRRLAVTDTQYF.

The CDR3 sequence: CASSELSTIFF. CDR3 DNA: TGTGCCAGCAGTGAATTGTCCACAATATTCTTT. J is TRBJ1-1 and V is TRBV25-1; no reliable D call. The CDR3 is 11 amino acids. The V gene lost 1 base and the J gene lost 14 bases, with 11 bases spanning the gap. Germline CDR1 MGHDK, CDR2 SYGVNS. The entire variable domain, with the rest obtained from reference TRBV25-1 and TRBJ1-1, is as follows: EADIYQTPRYLVIGTGKKITLECSQTMGHDKMYWYQQDPGMELHLIHYSYGVNSTEKGDLSSESTVSRIRTEHFPLTLESARPSHTSQYLCASSELSTIFFGQGTRLTVV.

The J gene is TRBJ2-7, the V gene TRBV28; 8 bases are shared with TRBD2. Germline V lookup: CDR1 MDHEN, CDR2 SYDVKM. The length of the CDR3 is 17 residues. V was clipped by 3 bases and J by 4 bases; unmatched bases: 14. CDR3 DNA sequence: TGTGCCAGCAGTTTTCCCCGCGGGGGGAGGGCTCGGTACGAGCAGTACTTC. As protein: CASSFPRGGRARYEQYF.

This chain links TRBV5-6 with TRBJ1-2, with no clear D. Per germline, CDR1 SGHDT and CDR2 YYEEEE. V was shortened by 1 base and J by 4 bases, with 8 bases between the two germline ends. This CDR3 is 13 amino acids long. CDR3: CASSLKQSYGYTF. The DNA of the CDR3 is TGTGCCAGCAGCTTGAAACAGAGCTATGGCTACACCTTC. The variable domain in full, completed from reference TRBV5-6 and TRBJ1-2, reads DAGVTQSPTHLIKTRGQQVTLRCSPKSGHDTVSWYQQALGQGPQFIFQYYEEEERQRGNFPDRFSGHQFPNYSSELNVNALLLGDSALYLCASSLKQSYGYTFGSGTRLTVV.

This clone was picked up one time. CDR3 DNA sequence: TGTGCCAGCAGCCAACCCCCCGGGGGTAATATAGATACGCAGTATTTT. It is translated as CASSQPPGGNIDTQYF. The chain joins TRBV4-2 to TRBJ2-3; a weak D match, TRBD2 (6 bases). This CDR3 is built from 16 residues. V lost 2 bases to trimming and J lost 5 bases, with 17 bases between them. The germline V gene has CDR1 LGHNA and CDR2 YNFKEQ.

The chain couples TRBV5-4 to TRBJ2-1; D is possibly TRBD1 (6 bases). Germline CDR1 reads SGHNT; CDR2 reads YYREEE (reference sequence). The CDR3 runs 18 residues. Trimming cost V 3 bases and J 9 bases, with 28 bases left between them. CDR3 nucleotides: TGTGCCAGCAGCTCGACTCCCTTGGGGGCAGGGAATATGGGTGAGCAGTTCTTC. Encoded protein: CASSSTPLGAGNMGEQFF.

This rearrangement joins TRBV5-1 to TRBJ2-2; a weak D match, TRBD2 (6 bases). The ends were cut back, 2 bases at V and 4 bases at J, with 12 bases in the middle. CDR1 is SGHRS and CDR2 is YFSETQ in the germline V gene. This CDR3 is 15 amino acids long. The DNA for the CDR3 is TGCGCCAGCAGCTTCGCCGGGAGCGGCACCGGGGAGCTGTTTTTT. Translated, it gives CASSFAGSGTGELFF.

The chain combines TRBV5-6 with TRBJ2-3; weak D call: TRBD1 (6 bases). Germline V gene lookup returns CDR1 SGHDT and CDR2 YYEEEE. Trimming stripped 5 bases from V and 6 bases from J, with 16 bases between. The CDR3 is 14 residues long. CDR3 sequence reads: CASSHYRADDTQYF. Here the CDR3 DNA reads TGTGCCAGCAGTCATTACAGGGCAGACGATACGCAGTATTTT. The full variable domain, completed using reference TRBV5-6 and TRBJ2-3, is DAGVTQSPTHLIKTRGQQVTLRCSPKSGHDTVSWYQQALGQGPQFIFQYYEEEERQRGNFPDRFSGHQFPNYSSELNVNALLLGDSALYLCASSHYRADDTQYFGPGTRLTVL.

The chain links TRBV10-1 to TRBJ1-2, with TRBD1 matching over 10 bases. J lost 6 bases, V lost 3 bases, and 4 bases had no gene match. This CDR3 contains 14 residues. Germline assignment: CDR1 WNHNN and CDR2 SYGVQD (reference sequence). The chain's CDR3 is CASSEGQGVHGYTF. Here the CDR3 DNA reads TGCGCCAGCAGTGAAGGACAGGGGGTCCATGGCTACACCTTC.

The V and J genes are TRBV5-1 and TRBJ2-1, with TRBD2 matching over 11 bases. The germline V gene has CDR1 SGHRS and CDR2 YFSETQ. The V segment lost 0 bases and the J segment 0 bases; nucleotides outside the gene matches: 14. The CDR3 spans 21 residues. The CDR3: CASSLVLNTGTSGFSYNEQFF. For the CDR3, the DNA is TGCGCCAGCAGCTTGGTTCTTAACACCGGGACTAGCGGATTCTCCTACAATGAGCAGTTCTTC.

The CDR3 nucleotides are TGTGCCAGCAGCTTATCAGTTGCGGTTAATGAGCAGTTCTTC. It translates to CASSLSVAVNEQFF. The chain links TRBV7-6 to TRBJ2-1; no firm D call. This CDR3 spans 14 amino acids. V gave up 2 bases and J gave up 7 bases, with 12 bases separating them. CDR1 and CDR2 (germline): SGHVS, FNYEAQ.

The chain couples TRBV14 to TRBJ2-7; 10 bases fit TRBD2. The CDR3 loop spans 20 amino acids. J lost 2 bases, V lost 3 bases, and 19 bases had no gene match. Germline values: CDR1 SGHDN, CDR2 FVKESK. The CDR3 loop reads CASSHADRDFWTSGAYEQYF. DNA of the CDR3: TGTGCCAGCAGCCACGCTGACCGGGACTTTTGGACTAGCGGAGCCTACGAGCAGTACTTC.

J is TRBJ1-3 and V is TRBV7-4; D perhaps matches TRBD1 (5 bases). This CDR3 comprises 22 residues. CDR1 and CDR2 (germline): SGHVT, SQSDAQ. V lost 8 bases and J lost 0, with 35 bases in between. CDR3 loop: CASFSRPPGGPGWDSSGNTIYF. Here the CDR3 DNA reads TGTGCCAGCTTTTCCCGCCCCCCGGGCGGCCCAGGGTGGGATTCCTCTGGAAACACCATATATTTT.

This chain uses TRBV6-5 with TRBJ1-4; maybe TRBD1 (5 bases). CDR3 length equals 12 residues. CDR1 is MNHEY, CDR2 SVGAGI, per germline. V lost 6 bases to trimming and J lost 13 bases, with 15 bases between them. The CDR3 region is CASSSRDSILFF. The CDR3 bases are TGTGCCAGCAGCTCCAGGGATTCGATACTGTTTTTT.

The count of this clone is one. J is TRBJ2-1 and V is TRBV3-1 (or the pseudogene TRBV3-2), with TRBD2 matching 10 bases. V lost 6 bases to trimming and J lost 5 bases; unmatched junction nucleotides: 10. CDR3 length: 16 residues. Germline V gene lookup returns CDR1 LGHDT and CDR2 YNNKEL (reference sequence). CDR3 sequence: CASSRSRTSGHNEQFF. In DNA form, the CDR3 reads TGTGCCAGCAGTCGGAGTAGGACTAGCGGACACAATGAGCAGTTCTTC.

The table lists this clone with a few counts. The V gene is TRBV28, the J gene TRBJ1-6, with D hard to call. Trimming took off 6 bases at V and 6 bases at J, with 15 bases between the two ends. Germline loops: CDR1 MDHEN, CDR2 SYDVKM. This CDR3 has 15 amino acids. CDR3 residues: CASRYSIGSNSPLHF. Here the CDR3 DNA reads TGTGCCAGCAGATACTCAATAGGGAGTAATTCACCCCTCCACTTT.

The chain links TRBV5-1 to TRBJ2-3; a weak D match, TRBD2 (6 bases). V lost 5 bases and J 6 bases, leaving 22 bases between the germline ends. The germline V gene has CDR1 SGHRS and CDR2 YFSETQ. The CDR3 contains 16 residues. CDR3 in amino acids: CASRPNPASALDTQYF. In DNA form, the CDR3 reads TGCGCCAGCAGACCGAATCCGGCTAGCGCTTTGGATACGCAGTATTTT.

The chain employs TRBV4-1 and TRBJ2-6; 10 nucleotides agree with TRBD1. V lost 1 base, J lost 0 bases, and 0 bases stayed unmatched. Germline values: CDR1 MGHRA, CDR2 YSYEKL. The CDR3 covers 17 residues. The CDR3 is CASSQGDRGSGANVLTF. The CDR3 DNA follows: TGCGCCAGCAGCCAAGGGGACAGGGGCTCTGGGGCCAACGTCCTGACTTTC.

Only a few counts were recorded for this clone. V usage is TRBV6-2 or TRBV6-3 and J usage is TRBJ1-2, with 9 bases matching TRBD1. Germline CDR1 and CDR2: MNHEY and SVGEGT. This CDR3 region has 15 residues. After removal of 2 bases from V and 4 bases from J, the junction contained 5 bases not matched to a gene. The CDR3 loop reads CASSYGGQGTYGYTF. DNA of the CDR3: TGTGCCAGCAGTTACGGCGGACAGGGGACCTATGGCTACACCTTC.

This clone was detected only a few times. V and J are TRBV28 and TRBJ1-4, with a weak D call TRBD1 (5 bases). V lost 3 bases and J 1 base, leaving 6 bases between the germline ends. Germline V gives CDR1 MDHEN, CDR2 SYDVKM. This CDR3 has 14 amino acids. The CDR3 nucleotides are TGTGCCAGCAGTTTGGGGGGAACTAATGAAAAACTGTTTTTT. This encodes CASSLGGTNEKLFF.

This clone was seen a few times. V and J are TRBV28 and TRBJ1-6, with 9 bases matching TRBD1. This CDR3 has 19 amino acids. V lost 5 bases to trimming and J lost 3 bases; unmatched junction nucleotides: 14. CDR1 is MDHEN, CDR2 SYDVKM, per germline. The CDR3 nucleotides read TGTGCCAGCAGTCCCCCCCGGACAGGGGTTCTCGGCTATAATTCACCCCTCCACTTT. Translated: CASSPPRTGVLGYNSPLHF.

The rearrangement joins TRBV28 to TRBJ1-5; D uncertain. This CDR3 has 15 amino acids. Germline-derived CDR1 and CDR2 are MDHEN and SYDVKM. Trimming stripped 10 bases from V and 0 bases from J, with 16 bases between. CDR3 coding DNA: TGTGCCACCGGGCTCCGGGGATTTAGCAATCAGCCCCAGCATTTT. It specifies CATGLRGFSNQPQHF.

The chain has TRBV28 and TRBJ2-7, with D maybe TRBD1 (6 bases). Germline CDR1 and CDR2: MDHEN and SYDVKM. V lost 6 bases, J lost 5 bases, and 14 bases lay in between. The CDR3 consists of 13 residues. The CDR3 DNA reads TGTGCCAGCAGGATGACAGGACTCCACGAGCAGTACTTC. It translates to CASRMTGLHEQYF.

CDR3 sequence: CASSSGQMTEKLFF. In DNA form, the CDR3 reads TGTGCCAGCAGTTCGGGACAGATGACTGAAAAACTGTTTTTT. The chain joins TRBV28 to TRBJ1-4; TRBD1 matches 7 bases. Germline loops: CDR1 MDHEN, CDR2 SYDVKM. V shed 4 bases and J 7 bases; nucleotides not matched to a gene: 6. The CDR3 consists of 14 residues.

The gene calls are TRBV7-3 and TRBJ2-2; 10 positions match TRBD2. Germline V gene data show CDR1 as SGHTA and CDR2 as FQGTGA. J was trimmed by 3 bases and V by 2 bases; bases with no gene match: 0. The CDR3 covers 15 residues. The CDR3, as DNA: TGTGCCAGCAGCTTACTAGCGGGAGACACCGGGGAGCTGTTTTTT. Encoded protein: CASSLLAGDTGELFF.

The chain joins TRBV19 to TRBJ1-6; a weak D match, TRBD1 (5 bases). This CDR3 comprises 14 residues. CDR1 is LNHDA and CDR2 is SQIVND in the germline V gene (reference sequence). V lost 7 bases and J 4 bases, leaving 11 bases between the germline ends. CDR3 nucleotide sequence: TGTGCCAGTAATAAACAGGATTATAATTCACCCCTCCACTTT. Translated: CASNKQDYNSPLHF. The full variable domain, rest sourced from reference TRBV19 and TRBJ1-6, is DGGITQSPKYLFRKEGQNVTLSCEQNLNHDAMYWYRQDPGQGLRLIYYSQIVNDFQKGDIAEGYSVSREKKESFPLTVTSAQKNPTAFYLCASNKQDYNSPLHFGNGTRLTVT.

The chain employs TRBV9 and TRBJ1-2; 9 bases map to TRBD1. With 0 bases clipped from V and 6 bases from J, the junction kept 6 bases outside the gene matches. From germline, CDR1 is SGDLS and CDR2 YYNGEE. The CDR3 loop spans 15 amino acids. CDR3 nucleotide sequence: TGTGCCAGCAGCGTAGTTGGGACAGGGTATAATGGCTACACCTTC. Its translation is CASSVVGTGYNGYTF.